This TCR beta chain derives from a study of regulatory T cells in long-lasting Graves disease. Arm-PCR of CDR3 regions and iRepertoire HTBI primers were the basis on which TCR beta libraries were built. TCRdb called the multiplex PCR reads again in MiXCR, with one record for every CDR3 protein. This table holds some 470,000 distinct CDR3 sequences, 20% to 25% found once. Regarding time point: persistent/refractory GD, antithyroid drugs over 5 years with positive TRAb. Making the TCR library involved RNA that had been extracted from PBMCs. The CDR3 loop spans 16 amino acids. The germline V and J ends were trimmed by 4 bases and 1 base, with 14 bases remaining between them. The germline V gene encodes CDR1 KGHDR and CDR2 SFDVKD.

The sequence was obtained from a female donor with Graves disease. The specimen was peripheral blood mononuclear cells (PBMCs), collected when the disease was refractory, from a patient treated with antithyroid drugs. The chain couples TRBV24-1 to TRBJ2-3; maybe TRBD2 (5 bases). CDR3 residues: CATSEPTSDGTDTQYF. CDR3 nucleotides: TGTGCCACCAGTGAACCTACTAGTGATGGCACAGATACGCAGTATTTT.